The sequence of this T cell receptor beta chain was determined in a study of CD8 T cells in Susac syndrome. Study-level results: The study admitted that it had a relatively small number of individuals in its TCR sequencing and HLA analysis.

CD8+ and CD4+ T cells were negatively isolated; TEMRA cells were FACS-enriched. Comment on this clonotype: What it recognizes is unknown.

Trimming pared 4 bases from V and 6 bases from J, leaving 8 bases between. CDR3 length: 12 amino acids. Germline CDR1 reads SEHNR; CDR2 reads FQNEAQ (reference sequence). Reverse transcription of 0.5 to 1 ug RNA was performed with random hexamers. TCR beta CDR3 was amplified by immunoSEQ multiplex PCR. This amplification extended across 54 Vbeta and 13 Jbeta segments. TCRdb used MiXCR to reprocess the immunoSEQ multiplex PCR reads, holding one entry per CDR3 protein. This repertoire shows about 150,000 distinct CDR3 sequences, just under 95% found once; its top ten account for roughly 0.19%. Sequencing was performed on CD8+ T cells from PBMCs. The chain carries TRBV7-9 and TRBJ2-3, with D hard to call. This TCR was sampled from a human donor with multiple sclerosis. The CDR3 coding sequence is TGTGCCAGCAGCTCCGAGTGGGATACGCAGTATTTT. Protein sequence: CASSSEWDTQYF. Together with reference TRBV7-9 and TRBJ2-3, the CDR3 gives the full variable domain: DTGVSQNPRHKITKRGQNVTFRCDPISEHNRLYWYRQTLGQGPEFLTYFQNEAQLEKSRLLSDRFSAERPKGSFSTLEIQRTEQGDSAMYLCASSSEWDTQYFGPGTRLTVL.